Each of the 5 T cell receptor beta chains below was sequenced from the same sample in a study of OX40 agonist ivuxolimab in advanced cancers. The method was immunoSEQ multiplex PCR; TCRdb's version includes in-frame clones alone and lacks a portion of them. This table holds 100,000 or so clones, 80% to 95% found once. The material sequenced was CD4+ or CD8+ T cells sorted from blood, taken in a trial of the OX40 agonist ivuxolimab. The receptors shown here come from an adult with an advanced solid tumor such as melanoma, head and neck, liver or kidney cancer.

V and J are TRBV19 and TRBJ2-5; 7 nucleotides match TRBD2. The length of the CDR3 is 15 residues. Germline V gene data show CDR1 as LNHDA and CDR2 as SQIVND (reference sequence). V shed 3 bases, J shed 0 bases, and the junction held 4 bases outside the gene matches. The CDR3, as DNA: TGTGCCAGTAGTATGGGCGGGGGAGACCAAGAGACCCAGTACTTC. This encodes CASSMGGGDQETQYF.

J is TRBJ1-5 and V is TRBV27, with 8 bases identical to TRBD1. CDR3 length: 16 amino acids. Germline values: CDR1 MNHEY, CDR2 SMNVEV (reference sequence). Trimming took 5 bases from V and 0 from J; bases not matched to a gene: 6. The CDR3 DNA follows: TGTGCCAGCAGTGGATCGGGACAGGCTAGCAATCAGCCCCAGCATTTT. Amino acid sequence: CASSGSGQASNQPQHF.

The count of this clone is one. V gene TRBV6-6 combines with J gene TRBJ1-2, with 8 nucleotides matching TRBD1. The length of the CDR3 is 14 residues. The germline CDR1 and CDR2 sequences are MNHNY and SVGAGI (reference sequence). The ends lost 2 bases at V and 4 bases at J; junction bases unmatched: 3. The CDR3 DNA follows: TGTGCCAGCAGTTACGAGGGGACAGGCTATGGCTACACCTTC. It yields the protein CASSYEGTGYGYTF.

Only one count was recorded for this clone. This chain connects TRBV15 to TRBJ2-7; D is ambiguous. The V gene's germline CDR1 is LNHNV and CDR2 YYDKDF (reference sequence). The CDR3 covers 14 residues. The V gene lost 0 bases and the J gene lost 7 bases, with 13 bases spanning the gap. The CDR3: CATSRDGQLEEQYF. The CDR3 DNA reads TGTGCCACCAGCAGAGACGGCCAACTCGAGGAGCAGTACTTC.

The rearrangement joins TRBV10-3 to TRBJ2-5, with D unresolved. The length of the CDR3 is 13 residues. V was clipped by 2 bases and J by 4 bases, with 8 bases between them. From germline, CDR1 is ENHRY and CDR2 SYGVKD. CDR3 nucleotides: TGTGCCATCAGTGAGGGGGTAGTAGAGACCCAGTACTTC. Its translation: CAISEGVVETQYF.